These T cell receptor beta chains were read from a single sample in a study of beta chain features in type 1 diabetes. Method: immunoSEQ multiplex PCR; TCRdb's copy keeps in-frame clones and lacks some. The data show approximately 200,000 clones, with 9.6% seen just once and approximately 0.03% held by the top ten. The source material was naive CD4+ T cells from blood. These TCRs come from a woman between 18 and 29 years old in good health. The CDR3 runs from the conserved cysteine through the conserved F or W. A D gene is named only where the DNA matches it firmly. Expanded clones get a size class; other rows say once, few or many, or leave the size out.

J gene,D gene,V gene,clone size,CDR3 DNA,CDR3 protein
TRBJ1-3,TRBD1,TRBV10-3,few,TGTGCCATCAGTGAGACCTTACTGACAGGGACTGGAAACACCATATATTTT,CAISETLLTGTGNTIYF
TRBJ2-5,TRBD2,TRBV5-1,-,TGCGCCAGCAGCGAGCTCCCAAAGGGACTAGAGTTCAGAGAGACCCAGTACTTC,CASSELPKGLEFRETQYF
TRBJ2-5,-,TRBV5-1,-,TGCGCCAGCAGCTTGCAGGACTTAGAGACCCAGTACTTC,CASSLQDLETQYF
TRBJ1-1,TRBD1,TRBV29-1,-,TGCAGCGTCCGGACAGGGTGGGACACTGAAGCTTTCTTT,CSVRTGWDTEAFF
TRBJ2-1,TRBD1,TRBV29-1,-,TGCAGCATCACCCCTCTCGGGACAGGATCCTACAATGAGCAGTTCTTC,CSITPLGTGSYNEQFF
TRBJ2-1,-,TRBV4-1,many,TGCGCCAGCAGCCAAGGGGACTCTCCTCACAATGAGCAGTTCTTC,CASSQGDSPHNEQFF
TRBJ2-5,TRBD2,TRBV9,few,TGTGCCAGCAGCGTCAACGTTGGGACTAGCGGGAGCCAAGAGACCCAGTACTTC,CASSVNVGTSGSQETQYF
TRBJ2-5,-,TRBV6-1,few,TGTGCCAGCAGTGTGGGACTGGTCGAAAGGACCCAGTACTTC,CASSVGLVERTQYF
TRBJ1-5,TRBD1,TRBV7-2,few,TGTGCCAGCAGCCCCGAGTCCGGGACAGGGTTTCAGCCCCAGCATTTT,CASSPESGTGFQPQHF
TRBJ1-2,-,TRBV7-2,-,TGTGCCAGCAGCTGGGCCCCTGAATACTATGGCTACACCTTC,CASSWAPEYYGYTF
TRBJ1-2,TRBD1,TRBV25-1,few,TGTGCCAGCAGTGCACCCGGGACAGGGCCCAGCTATGGCTACACCTTC,CASSAPGTGPSYGYTF
TRBJ1-6,TRBD1,TRBV19,-,TGTGCCAGTAGTGCCTCCCGGGACAGGGGGGGTTCACCCCTCCACTTT,CASSASRDRGGSPLHF
TRBJ1-5,TRBD1,TRBV11-2,-,TGTGCCAGCAGCGTCGACAGGGGTCAGCCCCAGCATTTT,CASSVDRGQPQHF
TRBJ1-1,TRBD1,TRBV7-9,few,TGTGCCAGCAGCTCAAACCTGGGACAGAGGAACACTGAAGCTTTCTTT,CASSSNLGQRNTEAFF
TRBJ2-7,TRBD2,TRBV18,few,TGTGCCAGCTCACGGCCCGGGACTAGCGGGACCTACGAGCAGTACTTC,CASSRPGTSGTYEQYF
TRBJ1-2,TRBD1,TRBV5-4,few,TGTGCCAGCAGCGTAGACAGGGTGCAGGGTGGCTACACCTTC,CASSVDRVQGGYTF
TRBJ2-1,TRBD2,TRBV5-1,-,TGCGCCAGCAGCGCAGTAGCGGGAGCCTACAATGAGCAGTTCTTC,CASSAVAGAYNEQFF
TRBJ2-3,TRBD2,TRBV5-5,few,TGTGCCAGCAGCTACACGGGACTAGCGGAGTCTACGCAGTATTTT,CASSYTGLAESTQYF
TRBJ1-2,-,TRBV28,-,TGTGCCAGCAGGTCCCCCGGGACTCACTATGGCTACACCTTC,CASRSPGTHYGYTF
TRBJ2-5,-,TRBV18,-,TGTGCCAGCGGTATCCTCGCCGGGAACTCGGAGACCCAGTACTTC,CASGILAGNSETQYF
TRBJ1-2,-,TRBV18,-,TGTGCCAGCTCACCACCGGTCAGGTCCAACTATGGCTACACCTTC,CASSPPVRSNYGYTF
TRBJ1-1,-,TRBV30,few,TGTGCCTGGAGACTTAAGGGGGGGGGCACTGAAGCTTTCTTT,CAWRLKGGGTEAFF
TRBJ2-7,TRBD2,TRBV7-9,few,TGTGCCAGCAGCTTAGAGGCGGGAGGCAACTTC,CASSLEAGGNF
TRBJ2-7,-,TRBV10-3,-,TGTGCCGGAGGGGAGCCAAGCTCCTACGAGCAGTACTTC,CAGGEPSSYEQYF
TRBJ1-1,-,TRBV6-6,few,TGTGCCAGCAGTTACTCTTCAGGGCAGAACACTGAAGCTTTCTTT,CASSYSSGQNTEAFF
TRBJ2-2,-,TRBV2,-,TGTGCCAGCGGGAGCAGAACGAACACCGGGGAGCTGTTTTTT,CASGSRTNTGELFF
TRBJ2-3,-,TRBV14,few,TGTGCCAGCAGCCTAGAGGGTCAGGGCCGCTACGCAGATACGCAGTATTTT,CASSLEGQGRYADTQYF
TRBJ2-1,TRBD2,TRBV5-4,many,TGTGCCAGCAGCGCCGGACTAGCGGACTACAATGAGCAGTTCTTC,CASSAGLADYNEQFF
TRBJ2-3,-,TRBV5-1,-,TGCGCCAGCAGCTTGACCGGGACAGATACGCAGTATTTT,CASSLTGTDTQYF
TRBJ2-5,TRBD1,TRBV5-1,-,TGCGCCAGCAGCTTGGGACAGGGGGCGCGGGAGCAGTACTTC,CASSLGQGAREQYF
TRBJ2-5,-,TRBV27,few,TGTGCCAGCAGGGGCCCTGAGTACTTC,CASRGPEYF
TRBJ2-7,TRBD1,TRBV28,-,TGTGCCAGCAGTTCCCTCTCTCCTACCGGGACAGGGGCCTACGAGCAGTACTTC,CASSSLSPTGTGAYEQYF
TRBJ2-1,TRBD1,TRBV7-9,-,TGTGCCAGCAGTCGCCAGACAGGGGGAGTTCCTCAGTTCTTC,CASSRQTGGVPQFF
TRBJ2-5,TRBD2,TRBV18,few,TGTGCCAGCTCAGGCGGGACTAGCGGGAATCGAGAGACCCAGTACTTC,CASSGGTSGNRETQYF
TRBJ2-5,TRBD1,TRBV6-6,-,TGTGCCAGCAGTTACACCGGACAGGGGTCTCAAGAGACCCAGTACTTC,CASSYTGQGSQETQYF
TRBJ2-3,TRBD1,TRBV5-1,-,TGCGCCAGCAGCCCCGGGACAGGGCATTTCGCAGATACGCAGTATTTT,CASSPGTGHFADTQYF
TRBJ1-2,-,TRBV5-4,-,TGTGCCAGCAGCTTGATGGGCAACTATGGCTACACCTTC,CASSLMGNYGYTF
TRBJ1-2,TRBD1,TRBV9,once,TGTGCCAGCAGCGTGGGACAGGGGGCGAATGGCTACACCTTC,CASSVGQGANGYTF
TRBJ2-7,TRBD1,TRBV19,-,TGTGCCAGTAGTTCAAGGGGGCGAGATTCCTACGAGCAGTACTTC,CASSSRGRDSYEQYF
TRBJ1-4,TRBD1,TRBV5-1,-,TGCGCCAGCAGCTTGGGGGACAGAGAAAATGAAAAACTGTTTTTT,CASSLGDRENEKLFF
TRBJ2-1,-,TRBV7-9,few,TGTGCCAGCAGCTTAGGTAGGGGTTCCTACAATGAGCAGTTCTTC,CASSLGRGSYNEQFF
TRBJ2-2,TRBD2,TRBV6-5,-,TGTGCCAGCAGTCTACCCTCCCGGGGGGCCGGGGAGCTGTTTTTT,CASSLPSRGAGELFF
TRBJ2-1,-,TRBV4-1,few,TGCGCCAGCAGTAGTCTCCCCATCAACAATGAGCAGTTCTTC,CASSSLPINNEQFF
TRBJ2-7,-,TRBV6-6,-,TGTGCCAGCAGTCAGACAGGCCCGGGGGAGCAGTACTTC,CASSQTGPGEQYF
TRBJ2-3,-,TRBV18,few,TGTGCCAGCTCACCACCCGGGAGCACAGATACGCAGTATTTT,CASSPPGSTDTQYF
TRBJ2-7,-,TRBV19,few,TGTGCCAGTAGTAAGGACAGTTTCTCCTACGAGCAGTACTTC,CASSKDSFSYEQYF
TRBJ2-5,-,TRBV18,-,TGTGCCAGCTCACCGTCGAGTCGGTACCAAGAGACCCAGTACTTC,CASSPSSRYQETQYF
TRBJ1-1,-,TRBV6-4,once,TGTGCCGTACTAGTCGGCCCGAACACTGAAGCTTTCTTT,CAVLVGPNTEAFF
TRBJ1-1,-,TRBV14,few,TGTGCCAGCAGCAGAGACAGGAACACTGAAGCTTTCTTT,CASSRDRNTEAFF
TRBJ2-7,-,TRBV7-2,-,TGTGCCAGCAGCTCGCGAGGGCTAGCATCCTACGAGCAGTACTTC,CASSSRGLASYEQYF
TRBJ2-1,TRBD2,TRBV7-2,few,TGTGCCAGCAGCGGGAGGGCCTACAATGAGCAGTTCTTC,CASSGRAYNEQFF
TRBJ1-1,TRBD1,TRBV5-4,few,TGTGCCAGCAGCTTGGAAGGGGGCCGGAACACTGAAGCTTTCTTT,CASSLEGGRNTEAFF
TRBJ2-7,TRBD1,TRBV6-5,-,TGTGCCATGAGACAGGGTCGCGAGCAGTACTTC,CAMRQGREQYF
TRBJ2-5,TRBD1,TRBV7-8,many,TGTGCCAGCAGCTTAGGCAGGGGGCCAGAGACCCAGTACTTC,CASSLGRGPETQYF